A selection of T cell receptor beta chains follows, all from one sample in a study of human T cells and chemical hapten exposure. Via MiXCR, TCRdb re-called the RACE reads, giving one row per CDR3 protein. The table lists around 99,000 distinct CDR3 sequences, 11% of them singletons. The sequencing here drew on whole blood, taken in connection with sensitization to the hapten diphenylcyclopropenone (DPC). The receptors shown here come from a man aged 35 to 55 with alopecia areata. Some clones in this sample may be carry-over from other donors' samples. The CDR3 runs from the conserved cysteine through the conserved F or W. A D gene is named only where the DNA matches it firmly. Clone size is given for some rows only: seen once, a few or many times, or a class if the clone is expanded.

abundance: -; j_gene: TRBJ2-3; d_gene: -; v_gene: TRBV24-1; CDR3aa: CATSDWTGTDTQYF; CDR3nt: TGTGCCACCAGTGATTGGACAGGCACAGATACGCAGTATTTT
abundance: few; j_gene: TRBJ1-5; d_gene: -; v_gene: TRBV24-1; CDR3aa: CATSDSGEGNQPQHF; CDR3nt: TGTGCCACCAGTGATTCAGGGGAGGGCAATCAGCCCCAGCATTTT
abundance: -; j_gene: TRBJ2-3; d_gene: -; v_gene: TRBV7-2; CDR3aa: CASSRTEDTQYF; CDR3nt: TGTGCCAGCAGCCGTACAGAAGATACGCAGTATTTT
abundance: -; j_gene: TRBJ2-1; d_gene: TRBD1; v_gene: TRBV18; CDR3aa: CASSLDRAYYNEQFF; CDR3nt: TGTGCCAGCTCACTGGACAGGGCCTACTACAATGAGCAGTTCTTC
abundance: -; j_gene: TRBJ2-1; d_gene: -; v_gene: TRBV10-3; CDR3aa: CAIKRPGNNEQFF; CDR3nt: TGTGCCATCAAGCGGCCAGGGAACAATGAGCAGTTCTTC
abundance: few; j_gene: TRBJ2-7; d_gene: TRBD2; v_gene: TRBV27; CDR3aa: CASSPRTSDIYEQYF; CDR3nt: TGTGCCAGCAGTCCCCGGACTAGCGACATCTACGAGCAGTACTTC
abundance: few; j_gene: TRBJ2-1; d_gene: -; v_gene: TRBV3-1; CDR3aa: CASSQEGRGGWQFF; CDR3nt: TGTGCCAGCAGCCAGGAGGGCAGGGGCGGTTGGCAGTTCTTC
abundance: many; j_gene: TRBJ1-2; d_gene: -; v_gene: TRBV5-4; CDR3aa: CASSSGGLDYGYTF; CDR3nt: TGTGCCAGCAGCTCGGGGGGCTTGGACTATGGCTACACCTTC
abundance: few; j_gene: TRBJ2-1; d_gene: TRBD1; v_gene: TRBV12-3/TRBV12-4; CDR3aa: CASSVGQGGEQFF; CDR3nt: TGTGCCAGCAGCGTCGGACAGGGCGGTGAGCAGTTCTTC
abundance: few; j_gene: TRBJ2-3; d_gene: -; v_gene: TRBV20-1; CDR3aa: CSAGHVGGGVRTDTQYF; CDR3nt: TGCAGTGCTGGACATGTAGGTGGGGGAGTTAGGACAGATACGCAGTATTTT
abundance: -; j_gene: TRBJ2-3; d_gene: TRBD1; v_gene: TRBV9; CDR3aa: CASSVADRGMNTQYF; CDR3nt: TGTGCCAGCAGCGTAGCAGACAGGGGCATGAATACGCAGTATTTT
abundance: -; j_gene: TRBJ2-3; d_gene: TRBD1; v_gene: TRBV28; CDR3aa: CASRFLKTGDTDTQYF; CDR3nt: TGTGCCAGCAGATTCCTAAAGACAGGGGACACAGATACGCAGTATTTT
abundance: many; j_gene: TRBJ1-3; d_gene: -; v_gene: TRBV28; CDR3aa: CASSLARSGNTIYF; CDR3nt: TGTGCCAGCAGTTTGGCCCGCTCTGGAAACACCATATATTTT